The clone carrying this T cell receptor beta chain was counted only a few times. What it binds is not known. V was pared by 0 bases and J by 2 bases, with 7 bases between. CDR3 size: 14 residues. Per the germline V gene, CDR1 is LGHDT and CDR2 is YNNKEL (reference sequence). TCRdb recomputed calls from the 5' RACE reads with MiXCR, one row per CDR3 protein. The sample has 400,000 or so distinct CDR3 sequences, 9% seen once. These data are taken from a study of identical twins. The study's findings and limits: Twin sharing of out-of-frame TCR alpha was underestimated by models in monozygotic pairs. Findings came from cross-sectional statistics, without long-term follow-up of donors. Excess low generation probability was seen in twin-shared out-of-frame alpha sequences. Sharing of beta out-of-frame sequences by twins showed a weaker excess.

The sequence came from a woman in her forties or fifties in good health. The chain couples TRBV3-1 to TRBJ1-1; no definite D call. Input material: naive T cells sorted from blood. The CDR3 DNA follows: TGTGCCAGCAGCCAAGACAACTCCAACACTGAAGCTTTCTTT. Amino acid sequence: CASSQDNSNTEAFF. The variable domain in full, completed from reference TRBV3-1 and TRBJ1-1, reads DTAVSQTPKYLVTQMGNDKSIKCEQNLGHDTMYWYKQDSKKFLKIMFSYNNKELIINETVPNRFSPKSPDKAHLNLHINSLELGDSAVYFCASSQDNSNTEAFFGQGTRLTVV.